This T cell receptor beta chain was identified during a study of T cell responses to AZD1222 COVID-19 vaccine. General study results and limits: At baseline, just five to seven AZD1222 recipients tested seropositive. Along spike, vaccine-associated CD4 TCRs were found throughout, with dominance at 160-218 and 743-854.

This CDR3 contains 14 residues. Germline V gives CDR1 SNHLY, CDR2 FYNNEI. The V end lost 1 base, the J end lost 4 bases, and 10 bases lay between the germline ends. Remarks on this clone: Its specificity is unknown.

TCRdb's table, derived via immunoSEQ multiplex PCR, lists solely in-frame clones and lacks some. The data contain over 150,000 clones, less than 95% of them singletons. The starting material was peripheral blood, obtained on day 0 of AZD1222 vaccination. The TCR originated in an adult in good health. The J gene is TRBJ1-2, the V gene TRBV2, with D unclear. The CDR3 DNA reads as TGTGCCAGCAGTGAAGGGACGGCGCCCTATGGCTACACCTTC. Translated: CASSEGTAPYGYTF.